Listed here is a single T cell receptor (beta chain). Trimming shortened V by 7 bases and J by 4 bases, and 16 bases separated the two germline ends. Per the germline V gene, CDR1 is MNHEY and CDR2 is SVGAGI. This CDR3 comprises 14 residues. This sample was included in a study of blood T cell repertoires in COVID-19. Authors' methods: Amplifying reference gene primers gave estimates of nucleated cell counts. The data were produced by immunoSEQ multiplex PCR, yet TCRdb's version contains in-frame clones alone and is incomplete. That table furnishes V, J and clone size, whereas the DNA furnished D and trimming. The data show 400,000 to 500,000 clones, with about 88% seen just once and about 1.5% held by the top ten.

Sample: PBMCs or T cells enriched from blood (not recorded which). This clonotype was obtained from a woman aged 18-29 years who had been exposed to COVID-19. The gene calls are TRBV6-5 and TRBJ1-1; D unclear. The CDR3 sequence: CASTELGEGTEAFF. For the CDR3, the DNA is TGTGCCAGCACCGAACTGGGAGAGGGCACTGAAGCTTTCTTT.